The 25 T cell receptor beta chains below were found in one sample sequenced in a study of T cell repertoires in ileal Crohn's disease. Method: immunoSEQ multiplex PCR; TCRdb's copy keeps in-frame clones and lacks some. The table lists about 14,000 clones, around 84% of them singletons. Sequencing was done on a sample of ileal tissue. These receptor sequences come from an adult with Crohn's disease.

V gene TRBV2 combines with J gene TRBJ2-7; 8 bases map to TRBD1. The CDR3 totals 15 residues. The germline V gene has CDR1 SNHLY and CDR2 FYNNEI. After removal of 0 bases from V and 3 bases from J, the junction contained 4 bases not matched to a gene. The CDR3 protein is CASSEAPGQGYEQYF. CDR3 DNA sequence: TGTGCCAGCAGTGAAGCGCCCGGACAGGGCTACGAGCAGTACTTC.

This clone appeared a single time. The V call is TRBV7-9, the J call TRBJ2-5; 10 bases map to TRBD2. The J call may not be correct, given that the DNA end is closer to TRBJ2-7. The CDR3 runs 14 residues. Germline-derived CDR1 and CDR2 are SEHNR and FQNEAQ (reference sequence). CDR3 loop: CASSSGLAGAEQYF. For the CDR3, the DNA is TGTGCCAGCAGCTCGGGGCTAGCGGGGGCCGAGCAGTACTTC.

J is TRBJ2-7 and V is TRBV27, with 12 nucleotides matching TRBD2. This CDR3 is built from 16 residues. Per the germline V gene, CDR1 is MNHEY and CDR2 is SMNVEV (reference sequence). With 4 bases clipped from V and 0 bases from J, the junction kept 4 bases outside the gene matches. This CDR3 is CASSSLAGGLSYEQYF. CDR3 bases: TGTGCCAGCAGTTCCCTAGCGGGGGGGCTCTCCTACGAGCAGTACTTC.

CDR3 nucleotides: TGCGCCAGCAGCTTGGGCACGGGGAACAATCAGCCCCAGCATTTT. As protein: CASSLGTGNNQPQHF. The chain is built from TRBV5-1 and TRBJ1-5; D uncertain. There are 15 residues in the CDR3. The germline gives CDR1 SGHRS, CDR2 YFSETQ. V was cut by 0 bases and J by 3 bases, with 10 bases left in between.

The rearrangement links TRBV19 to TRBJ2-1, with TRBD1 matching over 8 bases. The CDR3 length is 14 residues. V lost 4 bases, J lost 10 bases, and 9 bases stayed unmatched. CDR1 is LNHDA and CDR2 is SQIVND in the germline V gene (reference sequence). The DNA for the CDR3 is TGTGCCAGTAGTAGAGATCAGGGGGCCAGAGAGCAGTTCTTC. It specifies CASSRDQGAREQFF.

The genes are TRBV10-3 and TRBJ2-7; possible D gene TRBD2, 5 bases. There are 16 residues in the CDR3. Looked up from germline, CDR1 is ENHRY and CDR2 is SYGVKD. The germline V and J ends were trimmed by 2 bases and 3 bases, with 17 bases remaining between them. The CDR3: CAISETGTLNGYEQYF. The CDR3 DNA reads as TGTGCCATCAGTGAGACGGGAACCCTAAACGGCTACGAGCAGTACTTC.

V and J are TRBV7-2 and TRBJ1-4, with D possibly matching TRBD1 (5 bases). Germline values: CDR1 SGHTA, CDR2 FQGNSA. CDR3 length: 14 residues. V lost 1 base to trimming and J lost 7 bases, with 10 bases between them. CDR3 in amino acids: CASSLDRQSEKLFF. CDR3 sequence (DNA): TGTGCCAGCAGCTTAGACAGGCAAAGTGAAAAACTGTTTTTT. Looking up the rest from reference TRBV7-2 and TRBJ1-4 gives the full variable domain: GAGVSQSPSNKVTEKGKDVELRCDPISGHTALYWYRQSLGQGLEFLIYFQGNSAPDKSGLPSDRFSAERTGGSVSTLTIQRTQQEDSAVYLCASSLDRQSEKLFFGSGTQLSVL.

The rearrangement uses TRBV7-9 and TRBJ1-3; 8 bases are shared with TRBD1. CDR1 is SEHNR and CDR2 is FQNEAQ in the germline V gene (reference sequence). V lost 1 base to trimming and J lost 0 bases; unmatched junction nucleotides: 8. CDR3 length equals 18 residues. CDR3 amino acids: CASSLGGQGAGSGNTIYF. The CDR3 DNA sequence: TGTGCCAGCAGCTTAGGAGGACAGGGTGCAGGCTCTGGAAACACCATATATTTT.

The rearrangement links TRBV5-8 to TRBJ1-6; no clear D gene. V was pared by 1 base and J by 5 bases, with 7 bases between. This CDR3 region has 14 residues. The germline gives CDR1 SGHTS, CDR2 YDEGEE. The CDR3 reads CASSLRTDNSPLHF. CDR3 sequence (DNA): TGTGCCAGCAGCTTGAGAACGGATAATTCACCCCTCCACTTT.

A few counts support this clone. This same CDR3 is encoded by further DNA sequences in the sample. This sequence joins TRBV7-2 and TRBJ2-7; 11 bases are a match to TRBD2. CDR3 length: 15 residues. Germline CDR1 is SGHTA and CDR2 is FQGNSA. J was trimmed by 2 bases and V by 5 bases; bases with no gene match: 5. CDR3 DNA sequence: TGTGCCAGCAGCGCCTCACTAGCGGGGGCCTACGAGCAGTACTTC. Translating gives CASSASLAGAYEQYF.

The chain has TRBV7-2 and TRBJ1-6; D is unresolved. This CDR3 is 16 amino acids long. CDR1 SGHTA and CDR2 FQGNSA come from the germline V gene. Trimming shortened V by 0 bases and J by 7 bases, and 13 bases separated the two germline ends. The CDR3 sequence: CASSLAPGIGNSPLHF. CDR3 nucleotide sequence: TGTGCCAGCAGCTTAGCGCCCGGGATCGGCAATTCACCCCTCCACTTT.

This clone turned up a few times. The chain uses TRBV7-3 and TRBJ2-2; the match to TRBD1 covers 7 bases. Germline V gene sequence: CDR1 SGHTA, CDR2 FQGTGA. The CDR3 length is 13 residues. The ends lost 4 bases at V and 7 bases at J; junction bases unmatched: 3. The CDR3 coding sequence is TGTGCCAGCAGCTCCAACAGGGGCGGGGAGCTGTTTTTT. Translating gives CASSSNRGGELFF.

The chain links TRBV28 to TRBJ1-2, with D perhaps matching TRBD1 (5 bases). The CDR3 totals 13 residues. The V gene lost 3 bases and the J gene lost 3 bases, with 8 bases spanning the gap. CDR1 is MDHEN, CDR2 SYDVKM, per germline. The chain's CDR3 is CASSLWGDYGYTF. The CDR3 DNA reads TGTGCCAGCAGTTTGTGGGGGGACTATGGCTACACCTTC.

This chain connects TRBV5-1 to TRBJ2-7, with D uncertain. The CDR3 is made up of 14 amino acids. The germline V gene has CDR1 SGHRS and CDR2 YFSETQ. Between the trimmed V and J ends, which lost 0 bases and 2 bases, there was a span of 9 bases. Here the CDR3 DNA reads TGCGCCAGCAGCTTGGCTGTAGATGCCTACGAGCAGTACTTC. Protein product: CASSLAVDAYEQYF.

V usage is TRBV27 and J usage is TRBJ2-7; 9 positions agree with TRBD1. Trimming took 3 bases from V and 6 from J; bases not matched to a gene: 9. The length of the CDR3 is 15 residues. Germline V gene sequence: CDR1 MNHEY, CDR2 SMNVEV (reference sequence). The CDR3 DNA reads TGTGCCAGCAGTTTCGCCGGGACAGGGCCTGGCGAGCAGTACTTC. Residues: CASSFAGTGPGEQYF.

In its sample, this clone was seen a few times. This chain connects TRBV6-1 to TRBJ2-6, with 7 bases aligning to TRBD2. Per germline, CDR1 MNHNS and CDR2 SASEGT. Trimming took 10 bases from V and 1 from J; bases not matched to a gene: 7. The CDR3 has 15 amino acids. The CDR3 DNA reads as TGTGCCACTTCGACTAGCCGGTCTGGGGCCAACGTCCTGACTTTC. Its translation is CATSTSRSGANVLTF.

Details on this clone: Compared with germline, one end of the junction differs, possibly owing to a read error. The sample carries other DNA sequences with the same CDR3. The CDR3 region is CASSGSANTGELFF. In DNA, the CDR3 is TGCGCCAGCAGTGGGAGTGCGAACACCGGGGAGCTGTTTTTT. The V gene is TRBV2, the J gene TRBJ2-2, with a possible D match to TRBD2 (5 bases). The length of the CDR3 is 14 residues. CDR1 and CDR2 (germline): SNHLY, FYNNEI.

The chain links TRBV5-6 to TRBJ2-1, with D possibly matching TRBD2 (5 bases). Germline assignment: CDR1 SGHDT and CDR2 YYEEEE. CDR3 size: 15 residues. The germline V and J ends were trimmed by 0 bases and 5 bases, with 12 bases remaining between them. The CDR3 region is CASSLGTRRDNEQFF. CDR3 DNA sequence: TGTGCCAGCAGCTTGGGGACTCGCAGAGACAATGAGCAGTTCTTC.

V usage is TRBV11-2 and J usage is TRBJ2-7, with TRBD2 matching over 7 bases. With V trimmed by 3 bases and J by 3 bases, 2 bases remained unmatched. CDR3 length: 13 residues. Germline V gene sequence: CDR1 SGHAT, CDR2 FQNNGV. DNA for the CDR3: TGTGCCAGCAGCTTTACTAGCGACTACGAGCAGTACTTC. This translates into CASSFTSDYEQYF. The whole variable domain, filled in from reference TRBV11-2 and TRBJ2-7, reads EAGVAQSPRYKIIEKRQSVAFWCNPISGHATLYWYQQILGQGPKLLIQFQNNGVVDDSQLPKDRFSAERLKGVDSTLKIQPAKLEDSAVYLCASSFTSDYEQYFGPGTRLTVT.

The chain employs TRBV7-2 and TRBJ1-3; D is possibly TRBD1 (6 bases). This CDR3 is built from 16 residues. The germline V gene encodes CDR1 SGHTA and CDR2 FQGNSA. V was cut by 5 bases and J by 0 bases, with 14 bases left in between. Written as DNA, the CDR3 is TGTGCCAGCAGCCCCCAGGGGACCCGCTCTGGAAACACCATATATTTT. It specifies CASSPQGTRSGNTIYF.

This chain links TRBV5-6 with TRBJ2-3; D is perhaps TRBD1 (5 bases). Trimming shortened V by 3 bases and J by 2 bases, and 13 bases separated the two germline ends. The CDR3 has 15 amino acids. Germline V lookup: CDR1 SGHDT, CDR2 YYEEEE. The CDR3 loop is CASSYLQASTDTQYF. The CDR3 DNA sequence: TGTGCCAGCAGCTATTTACAGGCTTCCACAGATACGCAGTATTTT.

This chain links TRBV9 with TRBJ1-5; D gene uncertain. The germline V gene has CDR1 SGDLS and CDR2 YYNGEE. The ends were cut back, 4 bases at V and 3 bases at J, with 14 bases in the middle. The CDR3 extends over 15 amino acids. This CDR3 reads CASSLAPDFNQPQHF. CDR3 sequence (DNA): TGTGCCAGCAGCCTAGCACCGGACTTCAATCAGCCCCAGCATTTT.

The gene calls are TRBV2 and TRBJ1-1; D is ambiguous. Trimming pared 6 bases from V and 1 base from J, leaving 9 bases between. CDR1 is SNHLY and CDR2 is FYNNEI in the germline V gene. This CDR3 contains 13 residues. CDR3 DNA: TGTGCCAGCAGGTGGAGGGCGAACACTGAAGCTTTCTTT. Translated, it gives CASRWRANTEAFF. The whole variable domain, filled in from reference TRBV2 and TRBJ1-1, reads EPEVTQTPSHQVTQMGQEVILRCVPISNHLYFYWYRQILGQKVEFLVSFYNNEISEKSEIFDDQFSVERPDGSNFTLKIRSTKLEDSAMYFCASRWRANTEAFFGQGTRLTVV.

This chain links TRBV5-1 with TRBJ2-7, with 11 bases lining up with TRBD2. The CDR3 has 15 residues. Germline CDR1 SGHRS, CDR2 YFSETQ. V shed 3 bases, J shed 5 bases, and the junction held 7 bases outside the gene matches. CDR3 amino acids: CASSSSSGRIDEQYF. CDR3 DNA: TGCGCCAGCAGCTCCTCTAGCGGGAGGATAGACGAGCAGTACTTC.

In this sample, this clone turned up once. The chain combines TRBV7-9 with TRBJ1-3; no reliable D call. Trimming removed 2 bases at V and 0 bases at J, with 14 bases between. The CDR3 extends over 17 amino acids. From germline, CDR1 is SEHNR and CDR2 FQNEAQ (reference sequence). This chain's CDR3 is CASSLISGVYSGNTIYF. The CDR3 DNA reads TGTGCCAGCAGCTTAATATCCGGAGTCTACTCTGGAAACACCATATATTTT.